These 5 T cell receptor beta chains originate from one sample sequenced in a study of control samples from healthy donors and cancer patients. Profiled with immunoSEQ multiplex PCR; TCRdb holds only in-frame clones, not every one. Of more than 100,000 clones detected, 90% to 95% appear once; the ten largest clones hold about 7.2%. The sequenced material came from blood. All receptors come from a woman aged 18-29 years in good health.

The chain has TRBV2 and TRBJ2-7; D perhaps matches TRBD1 (6 bases). The germline V gene encodes CDR1 SNHLY and CDR2 FYNNEI. This CDR3 is 14 amino acids long. Trimming removed 2 bases from V and 2 bases from J, with 10 bases in between. The CDR3 DNA follows: TGTGCCAGCAGTGAACAGGGGAATACCTACGAGCAGTACTTC. Translation: CASSEQGNTYEQYF.

The chain combines TRBV19 with TRBJ2-2; D gene ambiguous. CDR3 size: 15 residues. Trimming removed 3 bases at V and 4 bases at J, with 12 bases between. The germline gives CDR1 LNHDA, CDR2 SQIVND (reference sequence). The CDR3 here is CASSIGRTPTGELFF. Here the CDR3 DNA reads TGTGCCAGTAGTATCGGACGGACCCCCACCGGGGAGCTGTTTTTT.

The J gene is TRBJ2-5, the V gene TRBV9; 9 bases are shared with TRBD2. CDR1 is SGDLS, CDR2 YYNGEE, per germline. The junction had 11 bases not matched to a gene; V was cut back by 0 bases and J by 5 bases. CDR3 length equals 17 residues. CDR3: CASSVGKSSGVRETQYF. The DNA of the CDR3 is TGTGCCAGCAGCGTAGGCAAGTCTAGCGGGGTTCGGGAGACCCAGTACTTC.

The V call is TRBV30, the J call TRBJ1-1; D perhaps matches TRBD1 (6 bases). The V gene's germline CDR1 is GTSNPN and CDR2 SVGIG (reference sequence). V gave up 0 bases and J gave up 1 base, with 6 bases separating them. The CDR3 runs 13 residues. CDR3: CAWSVQGNTEAFF. For the CDR3, the DNA is TGTGCCTGGAGTGTACAGGGGAACACTGAAGCTTTCTTT.

The genes are TRBV4-3 and TRBJ1-2; 8 nucleotides align to TRBD1. J lost 8 bases, V lost 1 base, and 15 bases had no gene match. Germline V gene sequence: CDR1 LGHNA, CDR2 YSLEER. The CDR3 covers 17 residues. The CDR3 region has the DNA TGCGCCAGCAGCCAAGCCCCCTTGTCAGGGGGCCGAGGGGGCTACACCTTC. As protein: CASSQAPLSGGRGGYTF.